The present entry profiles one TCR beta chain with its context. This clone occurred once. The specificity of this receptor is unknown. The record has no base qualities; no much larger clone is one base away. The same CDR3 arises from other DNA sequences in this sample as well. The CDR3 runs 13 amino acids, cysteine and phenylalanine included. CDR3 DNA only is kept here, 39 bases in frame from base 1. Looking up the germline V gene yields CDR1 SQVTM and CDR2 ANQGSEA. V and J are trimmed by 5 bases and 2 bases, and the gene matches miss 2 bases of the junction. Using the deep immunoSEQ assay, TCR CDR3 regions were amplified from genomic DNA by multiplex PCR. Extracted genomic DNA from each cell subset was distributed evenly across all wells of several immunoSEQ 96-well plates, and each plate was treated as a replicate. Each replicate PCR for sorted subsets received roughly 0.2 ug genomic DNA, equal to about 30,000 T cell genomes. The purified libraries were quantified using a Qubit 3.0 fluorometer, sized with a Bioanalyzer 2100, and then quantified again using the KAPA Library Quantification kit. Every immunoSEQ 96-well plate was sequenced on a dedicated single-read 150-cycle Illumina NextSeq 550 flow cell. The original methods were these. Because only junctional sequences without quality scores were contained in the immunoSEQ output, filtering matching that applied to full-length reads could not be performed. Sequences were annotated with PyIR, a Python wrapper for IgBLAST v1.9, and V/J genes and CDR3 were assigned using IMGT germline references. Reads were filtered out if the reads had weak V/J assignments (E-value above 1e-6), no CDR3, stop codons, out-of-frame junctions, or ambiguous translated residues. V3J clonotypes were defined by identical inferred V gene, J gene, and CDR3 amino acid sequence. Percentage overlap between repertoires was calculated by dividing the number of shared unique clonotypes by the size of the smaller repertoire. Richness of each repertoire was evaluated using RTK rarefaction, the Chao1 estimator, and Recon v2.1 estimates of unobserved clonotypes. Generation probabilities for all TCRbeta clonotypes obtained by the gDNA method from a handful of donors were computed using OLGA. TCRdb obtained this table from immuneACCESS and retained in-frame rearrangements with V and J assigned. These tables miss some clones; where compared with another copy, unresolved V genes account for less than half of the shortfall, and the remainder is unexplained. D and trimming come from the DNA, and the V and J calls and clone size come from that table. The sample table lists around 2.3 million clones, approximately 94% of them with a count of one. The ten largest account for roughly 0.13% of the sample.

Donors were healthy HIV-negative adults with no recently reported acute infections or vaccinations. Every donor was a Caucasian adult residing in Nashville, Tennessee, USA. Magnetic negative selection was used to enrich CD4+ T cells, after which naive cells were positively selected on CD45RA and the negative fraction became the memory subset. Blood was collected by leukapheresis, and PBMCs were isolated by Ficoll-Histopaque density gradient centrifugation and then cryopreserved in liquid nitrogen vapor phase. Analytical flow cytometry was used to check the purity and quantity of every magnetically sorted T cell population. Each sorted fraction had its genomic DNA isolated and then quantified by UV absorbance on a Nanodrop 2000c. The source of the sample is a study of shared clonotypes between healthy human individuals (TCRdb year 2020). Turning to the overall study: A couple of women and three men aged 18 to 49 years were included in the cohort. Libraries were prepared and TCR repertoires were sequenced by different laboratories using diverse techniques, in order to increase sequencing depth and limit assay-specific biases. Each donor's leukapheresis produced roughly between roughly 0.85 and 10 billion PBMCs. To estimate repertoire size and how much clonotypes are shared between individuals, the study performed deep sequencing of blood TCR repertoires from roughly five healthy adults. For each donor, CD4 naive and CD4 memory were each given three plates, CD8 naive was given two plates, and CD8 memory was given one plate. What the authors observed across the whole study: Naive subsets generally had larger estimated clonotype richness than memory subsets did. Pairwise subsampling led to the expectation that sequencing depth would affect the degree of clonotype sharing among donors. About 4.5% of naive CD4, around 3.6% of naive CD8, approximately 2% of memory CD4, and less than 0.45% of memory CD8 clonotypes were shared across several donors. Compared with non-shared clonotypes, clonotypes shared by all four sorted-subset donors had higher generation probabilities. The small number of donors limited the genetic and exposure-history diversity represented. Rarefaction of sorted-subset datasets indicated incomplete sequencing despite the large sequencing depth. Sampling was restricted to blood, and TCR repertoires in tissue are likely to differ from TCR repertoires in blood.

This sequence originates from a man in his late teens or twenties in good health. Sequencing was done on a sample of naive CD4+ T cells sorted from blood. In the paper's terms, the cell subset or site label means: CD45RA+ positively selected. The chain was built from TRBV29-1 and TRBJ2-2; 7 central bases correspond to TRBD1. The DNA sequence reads TGCAGCGTTCGGGACAGCAACACCGGGGAGCTGTTTTTT. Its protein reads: CSVRDSNTGELFF.